These T cell receptor beta chains were read from a single sample in a study of cytomegalovirus exposure and HLA in healthy donors. Here immunoSEQ multiplex PCR was the method, and the copy in TCRdb shows in-frame clones only, minus some. Among over 140,000 clones listed, around 81% were seen once. Sequenced material: PBMCs. Receptors originate from a man aged 50 to 60 in good health and CMV-seronegative. Each CDR3 is given with its conserved first and last residue. The D gene is left open where the match is weak. Expanded clones get a size class; other rows say once, few or many, or leave the size out.

v_call: TRBV11-2; clone_size: -; d_call: TRBD2; j_call: TRBJ2-3; cdr3_aa: CASSASGSTDTQYF; cdr3_nt: TGTGCCAGCAGTGCTAGCGGGAGTACAGATACGCAGTATTTT
v_call: TRBV27; clone_size: few; d_call: -; j_call: TRBJ2-1; cdr3_aa: CASSLPPVGYNEQFF; cdr3_nt: TGTGCCAGCAGTTTGCCCCCCGTCGGCTACAATGAGCAGTTCTTC
v_call: TRBV28; clone_size: once; d_call: -; j_call: TRBJ2-5; cdr3_aa: CASRAPGGTQYF; cdr3_nt: TGTGCCAGCAGGGCCCCTGGTGGGACCCAGTACTTC
v_call: TRBV9; clone_size: few; d_call: -; j_call: TRBJ1-2; cdr3_aa: CASSPVMSDYGYTF; cdr3_nt: TGTGCCAGCAGCCCAGTTATGTCCGACTATGGCTACACCTTC
v_call: TRBV6-6; clone_size: -; d_call: TRBD1; j_call: TRBJ1-2; cdr3_aa: CASSRAPGQENGYTF; cdr3_nt: TGTGCCAGCAGCCGAGCTCCGGGACAGGAGAATGGCTACACCTTC
v_call: TRBV4-1; clone_size: -; d_call: -; j_call: TRBJ2-7; cdr3_aa: CASSQDPGLGSYEQYF; cdr3_nt: TGCGCCAGCAGCCAAGACCCAGGGTTGGGCTCCTACGAGCAGTACTTC
v_call: TRBV30; clone_size: -; d_call: TRBD1; j_call: TRBJ1-1; cdr3_aa: CAWNRAKIGTGNTEAFF; cdr3_nt: TGTGCCTGGAATAGGGCTAAGATTGGGACAGGGAACACTGAAGCTTTCTTT
v_call: TRBV6-6; clone_size: -; d_call: TRBD2; j_call: TRBJ2-1; cdr3_aa: CASSILANEQFF; cdr3_nt: TGTGCCAGCAGTATACTAGCGAATGAGCAGTTCTTC
v_call: TRBV5-6; clone_size: -; d_call: -; j_call: TRBJ2-7; cdr3_aa: CASSRSGGPHLW; cdr3_nt: TGTGCCAGCAGCCGTAGCGGCGGACCCCACCTTTGG
v_call: TRBV6-6; clone_size: few; d_call: TRBD1; j_call: TRBJ1-4; cdr3_aa: CASFLGTGEKLFF; cdr3_nt: TGTGCCAGCTTCCTGGGGACAGGGGAAAAACTGTTTTTT
v_call: TRBV5-1; clone_size: few; d_call: -; j_call: TRBJ2-1; cdr3_aa: CASSSDNEQFF; cdr3_nt: TGCGCCAGCAGCTCAGACAATGAGCAGTTCTTC
v_call: TRBV4-1; clone_size: -; d_call: TRBD1; j_call: TRBJ2-7; cdr3_aa: CASSQGSTGAYEQYF; cdr3_nt: TGCGCCAGCAGCCAAGGCTCGACAGGGGCCTACGAGCAGTACTTC
v_call: TRBV5-1; clone_size: -; d_call: TRBD1; j_call: TRBJ1-5; cdr3_aa: CASSLGTGGGNQPQHF; cdr3_nt: TGCGCCAGCAGCTTGGGGACAGGGGGAGGCAATCAGCCCCAGCATTTT
v_call: TRBV27; clone_size: -; d_call: -; j_call: TRBJ1-6; cdr3_aa: CASSRGGRGRELNSPLHF; cdr3_nt: TGTGCCAGCAGTAGGGGTGGGCGGGGCCGGGAGTTGAATTCACCCCTCCACTTT
v_call: TRBV19; clone_size: -; d_call: -; j_call: TRBJ1-3; cdr3_aa: CASSFSLSGNTIYF; cdr3_nt: TGTGCCAGTAGTTTCAGTCTCTCTGGAAACACCATATATTTT
v_call: TRBV7-2; clone_size: -; d_call: -; j_call: TRBJ2-2; cdr3_aa: CASSSRQGRAGELFF; cdr3_nt: TGTGCCAGCAGTTCCCGACAGGGGAGGGCCGGGGAGCTGTTTTTT
v_call: TRBV4-1; clone_size: -; d_call: -; j_call: TRBJ2-1; cdr3_aa: CASSQDLGSRDYNEQFF; cdr3_nt: TGCGCCAGCAGCCAAGATCTGGGTAGCCGTGACTACAATGAGCAGTTCTTC
v_call: TRBV6-5; clone_size: once; d_call: TRBD1; j_call: TRBJ2-7; cdr3_aa: CATKDRLIDEQYF; cdr3_nt: TGTGCCACCAAGGACAGGTTAATCGACGAGCAGTACTTC
v_call: TRBV6-5; clone_size: -; d_call: -; j_call: TRBJ2-7; cdr3_aa: CASSTGQRLAEQYF; cdr3_nt: TGTGCCAGCAGTACTGGACAGAGGCTGGCTGAGCAGTACTTC
v_call: TRBV6-1; clone_size: -; d_call: -; j_call: TRBJ1-1; cdr3_aa: CASSGQTIMNPEAFF; cdr3_nt: TGTGCCAGCAGTGGACAGACGATCATGAACCCTGAAGCTTTCTTT
v_call: TRBV28; clone_size: -; d_call: TRBD1; j_call: TRBJ2-7; cdr3_aa: CASSRQGRREQYF; cdr3_nt: TGTGCCAGCAGTCGACAGGGACGGCGAGAGCAGTACTTC
v_call: TRBV4-1; clone_size: -; d_call: TRBD2; j_call: TRBJ2-7; cdr3_aa: CASSVSSGTSYEQYF; cdr3_nt: TGCGCCAGCAGCGTCTCTAGCGGGACCTCCTACGAGCAGTACTTC
v_call: TRBV27; clone_size: once; d_call: -; j_call: TRBJ2-7; cdr3_aa: CASSPGYEQYF; cdr3_nt: TGTGCCAGCAGTCCAGGTTACGAGCAGTACTTC
v_call: TRBV30; clone_size: -; d_call: TRBD1; j_call: TRBJ1-6; cdr3_aa: CAWTRRGQTLKGSPLHF; cdr3_nt: TGTGCCTGGACCAGGAGGGGACAGACATTGAAGGGTTCACCCCTCCACTTT
v_call: TRBV30; clone_size: -; d_call: -; j_call: TRBJ2-5; cdr3_aa: CAWSVLREQETQYF; cdr3_nt: TGTGCCTGGAGTGTACTCAGGGAACAAGAGACCCAGTACTTC
v_call: TRBV19; clone_size: -; d_call: -; j_call: TRBJ2-7; cdr3_aa: CASSNPGLNPYEQYF; cdr3_nt: TGTGCCAGTAGTAACCCCGGGTTAAACCCCTACGAGCAGTACTTC
v_call: TRBV5-6; clone_size: -; d_call: -; j_call: TRBJ2-7; cdr3_aa: CASSLDMERKGRYEQYF; cdr3_nt: TGTGCCAGCAGCTTGGACATGGAGAGGAAGGGGAGGTACGAGCAGTACTTC
v_call: TRBV19; clone_size: once; d_call: -; j_call: TRBJ2-2; cdr3_aa: CASSPRDSNTGELFF; cdr3_nt: TGTGCCAGTAGTCCCCGGGACTCTAACACCGGGGAGCTGTTTTTT
v_call: TRBV11-2; clone_size: -; d_call: -; j_call: TRBJ1-1; cdr3_aa: CASSFRETRPLYVNTEAFF; cdr3_nt: TGTGCCAGCAGCTTTAGGGAGACCCGCCCGTTATATGTGAACACTGAAGCTTTCTTT
v_call: TRBV18; clone_size: -; d_call: -; j_call: TRBJ2-5; cdr3_aa: CASSPPGLSRGETQYF; cdr3_nt: TGTGCCAGCTCACCCCCTGGGCTTTCTAGGGGAGAGACCCAGTACTTC
v_call: TRBV7-6; clone_size: -; d_call: -; j_call: TRBJ2-2; cdr3_aa: CASRKQENTGELFF; cdr3_nt: TGTGCCAGCAGAAAACAGGAGAACACCGGGGAGCTGTTTTTT
v_call: TRBV5-1; clone_size: few; d_call: TRBD2; j_call: TRBJ2-3; cdr3_aa: CASREPGTREYF; cdr3_nt: TGCGCCAGCAGAGAACCTGGGACTAGAGAGTATTTT
v_call: TRBV6-5; clone_size: -; d_call: -; j_call: TRBJ2-1; cdr3_aa: CASSYRQGTYNEQFF; cdr3_nt: TGTGCCAGCAGTTACCGCCAGGGAACCTACAATGAGCAGTTCTTC